Below are 27 T cell receptor beta chains sequenced from a single sample in a study of T cells in Graves' hyperthyroidism and ophthalmopathy. Amplification yielded TCR beta CDR3 regions, with RNA transcripts as the source. TCR CDR3 underwent first-round RT-PCR with the HTBI primer set. TCRdb recomputed calls from the multiplex PCR reads with MiXCR, one row per CDR3 protein. The repertoire consists of approximately 520,000 distinct CDR3 sequences, with approximately 25% occurring once and the leading ten covering around 11%. The specimen was blood. These receptors all stem from a woman younger than 45 with Graves' ophthalmopathy.

This clonotype was recorded many times. V usage is TRBV9 and J usage is TRBJ1-1; D is ambiguous. The CDR3 runs 13 residues. Trimming pared 4 bases from V and 7 bases from J, leaving 14 bases between. Looked up from germline, CDR1 is SGDLS and CDR2 is YYNGEE. The CDR3 DNA reads TGTGCCAGCAGCCCCTCGGGATCCTATGAAGCTTTCTTT. Amino acids: CASSPSGSYEAFF.

The chain combines TRBV19 with TRBJ1-1; possibly TRBD1 for D (5 bases). Germline V gene sequence: CDR1 LNHDA, CDR2 SQIVND (reference sequence). The CDR3 covers 15 residues. Trimming cost V 2 bases and J 3 bases, with 13 bases left between them. The CDR3 DNA follows: TGTGCCAGTAGTATATGGGGCGAGAGCGACACTGAAGCTTTCTTT. Its translation is CASSIWGESDTEAFF.

The sample holds many counts of this clonotype. The chain combines TRBV7-2 with TRBJ1-5, with D hard to call. From germline, CDR1 is SGHTA and CDR2 FQGNSA. The CDR3 totals 14 residues. Trimming removed 3 bases from V and 7 bases from J, with 13 bases in between. The CDR3 coding sequence is TGTGCCAGCAGCTTTTCGTATGGTGAGCAGCCCCAGCATTTT. Its translation: CASSFSYGEQPQHF.

This clonotype was recorded many times. This chain links TRBV10-3 with TRBJ1-2; D possibly corresponds to TRBD1 (6 bases). The CDR3 runs to 15 residues. Trimming removed 6 bases at V and 6 bases at J, with 20 bases between. CDR1 is ENHRY, CDR2 SYGVKD, per germline. This CDR3 is CAIRAQPRTANGYTF. In nucleotides, the CDR3 is TGTGCCATCAGAGCACAACCGAGGACAGCAAATGGCTACACCTTC.

The chain is built from TRBV7-3 and TRBJ2-5; D assignment may be TRBD1 or TRBD2 (7 bases each). The CDR3 spans 16 residues. Germline V gene data show CDR1 as SGHTA and CDR2 as FQGTGA. V shed 5 bases and J shed 2 bases, with 18 bases lying between them. The CDR3 loop is CASSPSGGALQETQYF. CDR3 DNA: TGTGCCAGCAGCCCCTCAGGGGGGGCACTGCAAGAGACCCAGTACTTC.

This sequence joins TRBV12-3 or TRBV12-4 and TRBJ2-2; TRBD1 aligns across 10 bases. With 5 bases clipped from V and 6 bases from J, the junction kept 6 bases outside the gene matches. There are 15 residues in the CDR3. The DNA of the CDR3 is TGTGCCAGCAGTGACAGGGGGCGATGGGCCGGGGAGCTGTTTTTT. It codes for CASSDRGRWAGELFF.

Only a few counts were recorded for this clonotype. This chain connects TRBV7-8 to TRBJ2-7; D tentatively fits TRBD1 or TRBD2 (5 bases each). Trimming cost V 5 bases and J 5 bases, with 19 bases left between them. This CDR3 region has 15 residues. From germline, CDR1 is SGHVS and CDR2 FQNEAQ. The CDR3 DNA reads as TGTGCCAGCAGCCCGGGACCGAAGGCGGTCCACGAGCAGTACTTC. It is translated as CASSPGPKAVHEQYF.

The sample holds many counts of this clonotype. The V and J genes are TRBV2 and TRBJ2-2, with TRBD2 as a possible D gene (6 bases). Germline loops: CDR1 SNHLY, CDR2 FYNNEI. The CDR3 runs 15 residues. V was pared by 2 bases and J by 5 bases, with 12 bases between. CDR3 loop: CASSERGSYTGELFF. CDR3 nucleotides: TGTGCCAGCAGTGAACGGGGGAGCTATACCGGGGAGCTGTTTTTT.

V usage is TRBV11-1 and J usage is TRBJ2-7; D is tentatively TRBD1 or TRBD2 (5 bases each). Trimming shortened V by 0 bases and J by 0 bases, and 12 bases separated the two germline ends. CDR1 is SGHAT, CDR2 FQDESV, per germline (reference sequence). This CDR3 has 16 amino acids. CDR3 protein: CASSLARAGSSYEQYF. The CDR3 DNA sequence: TGTGCCAGCAGCTTAGCGAGAGCAGGGAGCTCCTACGAGCAGTACTTC.

This clonotype occurred many times. A much larger clone is a single base away; this may be a read error. The rearrangement links TRBV27 to TRBJ2-7; no definite D call. CDR1 is MNHEY and CDR2 is SMNVEV in the germline V gene (reference sequence). The CDR3 contains 14 residues. DNA of the CDR3: TGTGCCAGCAGTCTTAGGCTCGAGAGCTACGAGCAGTGCTTC. Amino acids: CASSLRLESYEQCF.

J is TRBJ2-7 and V is TRBV28; maybe TRBD1 (6 bases). Germline CDR1 is MDHEN and CDR2 is SYDVKM. Between the trimmed V and J ends, which lost 3 bases and 0 bases, there was a span of 24 bases. The CDR3 sequence is 19 residues long. The CDR3 DNA reads as TGTGCCAGCAGTTTCTATTTCTTCCATAACGGGGACACCTCCTACGAGCAGTACTTC. Protein: CASSFYFFHNGDTSYEQYF.

This clonotype was seen ten or more times. The chain's CDR3 is CASSEAGRPEAFF. CDR3 in DNA: TGTGCCAGCAGTGAAGCTGGACGTCCTGAAGCTTTCTTT. This sequence joins TRBV6-1 and TRBJ1-1; the D is unclear. The CDR3 has 13 amino acids. Germline V gene sequence: CDR1 MNHNS, CDR2 SASEGT. With 0 bases removed from V and 6 bases from J, the gap between germline ends came to 8 bases.

The genes are TRBV7-8 and TRBJ1-6; maybe TRBD1 (5 bases). Germline-derived CDR1 and CDR2 are SGHVS and FQNEAQ. CDR3 size: 16 residues. The V end was cut by 1 base, the J end by 7 bases, with 14 bases between. The CDR3 here is CASSLGQGYRNSPLHF. The CDR3 coding sequence is TGTGCCAGCAGCTTAGGGCAGGGATATCGGAATTCACCCCTCCACTTT.

This clonotype appeared a few times. The chain couples TRBV3-1 to TRBJ2-5; a possible D gene is TRBD1 (6 bases). The germline V and J ends were trimmed by 5 bases and 5 bases, with 15 bases remaining between them. Germline V gene lookup returns CDR1 LGHDT and CDR2 YNNKEL (reference sequence). The CDR3 extends over 14 amino acids. CDR3 nucleotide sequence: TGTGCCAGCAGCTCCGTTAGGGGGATCGAGACCCAGTACTTC. Its translation: CASSSVRGIETQYF.

In this sample, this clonotype turned up many times. V gene TRBV19 combines with J gene TRBJ1-1; TRBD1 aligns across 7 bases. Germline-derived CDR1 and CDR2 are LNHDA and SQIVND (reference sequence). The CDR3 contains 14 residues. Unmatched junction bases numbered 6, after V lost 3 bases and J lost 5 bases. This CDR3 reads CASSMTSGGTEAFF. In nucleotides, the CDR3 is TGTGCCAGTAGTATGACCTCAGGGGGGACTGAAGCTTTCTTT.

This clonotype turned up a few times. The DNA of the CDR3 is TGCGCCAGCAGCGGAGGGATATCGAACACTGAAGCTTTCTTT. Translation: CASSGGISNTEAFF. The rearrangement uses TRBV5-1 and TRBJ1-1; D unclear. V dropped 4 bases and J dropped 1 base, with 11 bases sitting between them. Germline V gene lookup returns CDR1 SGHRS and CDR2 YFSETQ. The CDR3 has 14 residues.

This clonotype came up many times. V gene TRBV11-2 combines with J gene TRBJ1-2; D ambiguous. The V end lost 3 bases, the J end lost 4 bases, and 12 bases lay between the germline ends. There are 14 residues in the CDR3. CDR1 is SGHAT and CDR2 is FQNNGV in the germline V gene. This chain's CDR3 is CASSFYTAGYGYTF. In nucleotides, the CDR3 is TGTGCCAGCAGCTTCTACACGGCGGGCTATGGCTACACCTTC.

The gene calls are TRBV9 and TRBJ2-7, with no clear D. V lost 2 bases to trimming and J lost 2 bases, with 11 bases between them. Germline V gives CDR1 SGDLS, CDR2 YYNGEE. The CDR3 contains 14 residues. In nucleotides, the CDR3 is TGTGCCAGCAGCGTTGGAATCATCCCCTACGAGCAGTACTTC. Translation gives CASSVGIIPYEQYF.

This clonotype was seen ten or more times. The rearrangement uses TRBV29-1 and TRBJ1-1, with D possibly matching TRBD1 (6 bases). V lost 1 base and J 11 bases, leaving 20 bases between the germline ends. The CDR3 covers 14 residues. In germline, CDR1 is SQVTM, CDR2 ANQGSEA. CDR3 protein: CSVEVGAAGALAFF. As DNA, the CDR3 is TGCAGCGTTGAAGTGGGGGCAGCGGGGGCGTTGGCTTTCTTT.

This chain connects TRBV10-1 to TRBJ2-2, with D possibly matching TRBD2 (5 bases). The CDR3 covers 16 residues. V was cut by 10 bases and J by 0 bases, with 18 bases left in between. Looked up from germline, CDR1 is WNHNN and CDR2 is SYGVQD (reference sequence). The CDR3 nucleotides are TGCGCCAACCAAAGTGGAGGAGCCGCGAACACCGGGGAGCTGTTTTTT. It translates to CANQSGGAANTGELFF.

This clonotype has ten or more counts. This chain links TRBV12-3 or TRBV12-4 with TRBJ2-7, with D unclear. The V end lost 7 bases, the J end lost 0 bases, and 13 bases lay between the germline ends. This CDR3 contains 14 residues. CDR3 bases: TGTGCCAGCACCCGTCAGGTCTCCTCCTACGAGCAGTACTTC. As protein: CASTRQVSSYEQYF.

This clonotype was recorded at least ten times. This chain uses TRBV19 with TRBJ1-5; TRBD1 matches 7 bases. CDR1 is LNHDA and CDR2 is SQIVND in the germline V gene (reference sequence). V was pared by 11 bases and J by 1 base, with 5 bases of the junction left unmatched. The CDR3 loop spans 13 amino acids. As DNA, the CDR3 is TGTGCCTCCGAGGACAGGAGCAATCAGCCCCAGCATTTT. This encodes CASEDRSNQPQHF.

V and J are TRBV13 and TRBJ1-1; D is uncertain. Trimming shortened V by 5 bases and J by 12 bases, and 7 bases separated the two germline ends. This CDR3 has 9 amino acids. Germline CDR1 PRHDT, CDR2 FYEKMQ (reference sequence). CDR3 protein: CASSPIPFF. The CDR3 DNA reads TGTGCCAGCAGCCCGATCCCTTTCTTT.

This clonotype was found many times. The chain combines TRBV5-1 with TRBJ2-4; TRBD1 matches at 10 bases. V was pared by 4 bases and J by 6 bases, with 10 bases of the junction left unmatched. The CDR3 contains 16 residues. Germline CDR1 and CDR2: SGHRS and YFSETQ. CDR3 in DNA: TGCGCCAGCAGCACAGGGACAGGGGACAAGCGAAACATTCAGTACTTC. This sequence encodes CASSTGTGDKRNIQYF.

This rearrangement joins TRBV6-2 or TRBV6-3 to TRBJ1-1, with TRBD1 as a possible D gene (6 bases). The CDR3 loop spans 13 amino acids. Germline-derived CDR1 and CDR2 are MNHEY and SVGEGT. V was trimmed by 6 bases and J by 7 bases, leaving 15 bases between them. CDR3 DNA sequence: TGTGCCAGCAGGCTAGGTACAGGGAATGAAGCTTTCTTT. It encodes CASRLGTGNEAFF.

This clonotype was counted many times. Here the CDR3 reads CASTITQGLYGYTF. Written as DNA, the CDR3 is TGTGCCAGCACTATCACACAGGGCCTCTATGGCTACACCTTC. The chain uses TRBV6-2 or TRBV6-3 and TRBJ1-2; possibly TRBD1 for D (6 bases). CDR3 length: 14 amino acids. V shed 7 bases and J shed 4 bases, with 16 bases lying between them. CDR1 is MNHEY, CDR2 SVGEGT, per germline.

This clonotype was detected ten times or more. This rearrangement joins TRBV2 to TRBJ1-2; D remains ambiguous. CDR1 and CDR2 from the germline V gene are SNHLY and FYNNEI. CDR3 length: 13 residues. Trimming left V 3 bases short and J 5 bases short, with 10 bases between. The CDR3 DNA follows: TGTGCCAGCAGTGACGGATCCTCATATGGCTACACCTTC. The encoded protein is CASSDGSSYGYTF.